These T cell receptor beta chains were read from a single sample in a study of control samples from healthy donors and cancer patients. Generated by immunoSEQ multiplex PCR, the TCRdb table keeps only in-frame clones and is missing some. The table shows some 120,000 clones, with approximately 92% occurring only once. The source material was PBMCs. The source of these receptors is a man at least 80 years old with head and neck cancer. Both conserved end residues are part of each CDR3. D genes are given only for firm matches. Clone sizes are given selectively: once, few, many, or a class where the clone is expanded.

v_gene	d_gene	j_gene	abundance	CDR3aa	CDR3nt
TRBV9	-	TRBJ2-7	-	CASSVGGGQGYEQYF	TGTGCCAGCAGCGTGGGGGGCGGACAAGGCTACGAGCAGTACTTC
TRBV5-1	-	TRBJ1-1	-	CASRGEGMNTEAFF	TGCGCCAGCAGGGGTGAGGGAATGAACACTGAAGCTTTCTTT
TRBV5-4	TRBD2	TRBJ2-5	-	CASSARTSGSVTQYF	TGTGCCAGCAGCGCGAGGACTAGCGGGAGTGTGACCCAGTACTTC
TRBV5-5	TRBD2	TRBJ2-5	-	CASSGTSGGKETQYF	TGTGCCAGCAGCGGAACTAGCGGGGGAAAAGAGACCCAGTACTTC
TRBV18	-	TRBJ2-2	-	CASSPSQVPGELFF	TGTGCCAGCTCACCATCTCAGGTTCCCGGGGAGCTGTTTTTT
TRBV18	TRBD1	TRBJ1-2	-	CASSPTTGGDYGYTF	TGTGCCAGCTCACCTACCACAGGGGGCGACTATGGCTACACCTTC
TRBV7-9	-	TRBJ2-2	once	CASSLTLGTGELFF	TGTGCCAGCAGCTTAACACTGGGAACGGGGGAGCTGTTTTTT
TRBV12-3/TRBV12-4	-	TRBJ2-3	-	CASSLVERDTQYF	TGTGCCAGCAGTTTAGTGGAGCGGGATACGCAGTATTTT
TRBV7-8	TRBD2	TRBJ2-7	once	CASSLGLAGVSDEQYF	TGTGCCAGCAGCTTAGGGCTAGCGGGAGTCAGTGACGAGCAGTACTTC
TRBV9	TRBD2	TRBJ2-3	-	CASSTQRGGTDTQYF	TGTGCCAGCAGCACCCAGCGGGGGGGCACAGATACGCAGTATTTT
TRBV6-5	-	TRBJ2-1	few	CASTPTAYNEQFF	TGTGCCAGCACTCCAACCGCTTACAATGAGCAGTTCTTC
TRBV21-1	-	TRBJ2-4	-	CASREPGQANQLDIQYF	TGTGCCAGCAGAGAACCGGGACAGGCCAATCAACTGGACATTCAGTACTTC
TRBV5-1	TRBD1	TRBJ1-2	-	CASSPRTGNGYTF	TGCGCCAGCAGCCCTCGGACAGGGAATGGCTACACCTTC
TRBV18	TRBD2	TRBJ2-5	-	CASSLFGLAAKQETQYF	TGTGCCAGCTCATTATTTGGACTAGCGGCCAAACAAGAGACCCAGTACTTC
TRBV5-1	TRBD2	TRBJ2-7	-	CASSLYPSGIGSYEQYF	TGCGCCAGCAGCTTATACCCCAGCGGGATTGGATCGTACGAGCAGTACTTC
TRBV10-2	TRBD2	TRBJ2-1	-	CASSVAGEPNYNEQFF	TGCGCCAGCTCGGTAGCGGGAGAGCCGAATTACAATGAGCAGTTCTTC
TRBV12-3/TRBV12-4	-	TRBJ2-3	few	CASSRSSQITQYF	TGTGCCAGCAGTCGGAGCTCACAGATTACGCAGTATTTT
TRBV19	TRBD2	TRBJ2-1	-	CASRSQTSGMDNEQFF	TGTGCCAGTAGGTCCCAAACTAGCGGTATGGACAATGAGCAGTTCTTC
TRBV4-3	-	TRBJ1-2	once	CASSAERDFNYGYTF	TGCGCCAGCAGTGCGGAAAGAGATTTCAACTATGGCTACACCTTC
TRBV15	-	TRBJ2-3	-	CATSRVRADTQYF	TGTGCCACCAGCAGAGTCCGGGCCGATACGCAGTATTTT
TRBV9	TRBD2	TRBJ2-2	-	CASSTGLAAGELFF	TGTGCCAGCAGCACGGGACTAGCGGCCGGGGAGCTGTTTTTT
TRBV10-3	-	TRBJ1-2	-	CAISESTIANYGYTF	TGTGCCATCAGTGAGTCTACGATCGCTAACTATGGCTACACCTTC
TRBV9	-	TRBJ1-4	-	CASSVGQGREKLFF	TGTGCCAGCAGCGTTGGGCAGGGCCGTGAAAAACTGTTTTTT
TRBV11-2	-	TRBJ1-3	few	CASSNLGNTIYF	TGTGCCAGCAGCAACCTTGGAAACACCATATATTTT
TRBV27	TRBD1	TRBJ2-5	-	CASSTTGSGETQYF	TGTGCCAGCAGTACGACAGGGTCAGGAGAGACCCAGTACTTC
TRBV9	-	TRBJ2-2	-	CASSPRGSGELFF	TGTGCCAGCAGCCCCCGAGGTTCCGGGGAGCTGTTTTTT
TRBV7-8	-	TRBJ1-1	-	CASSRGGNTEAFF	TGTGCCAGCAGCCGGGGGGGGAACACTGAAGCTTTCTTT
TRBV2	TRBD1	TRBJ1-5	-	CASSPTGGHQPQHF	TGTGCCAGCAGCCCGACAGGGGGCCATCAGCCCCAGCATTTT
TRBV11-2	TRBD1	TRBJ2-7	-	CASSFNRGPPYEQYF	TGTGCCAGCAGCTTCAACAGGGGTCCACCCTACGAGCAGTACTTC
TRBV2	TRBD2	TRBJ2-2	-	CASSLAGAGTGELFF	TGTGCCAGCAGTCTAGCGGGAGCGGGGACCGGGGAGCTGTTTTTT
TRBV9	-	TRBJ2-7	-	CASSVGGDQGEQYF	TGTGCCAGCAGCGTAGGGGGCGACCAGGGCGAGCAGTACTTC
TRBV29-1	-	TRBJ2-3	-	CSAGEDTQYF	TGCAGCGCAGGGGAGGATACGCAGTATTTT
TRBV14	-	TRBJ1-1	-	CASSQMGGNTEAFF	TGTGCCAGCAGCCAGATGGGGGGGAACACTGAAGCTTTCTTT
TRBV27	-	TRBJ2-7	-	CASSFGGPSYEQYF	TGTGCCAGCAGTTTTGGGGGGCCTTCCTACGAGCAGTACTTC
TRBV9	-	TRBJ2-1	-	CASSDGASSYNEQFF	TGTGCCAGCAGCGATGGGGCGAGCTCCTACAATGAGCAGTTCTTC
TRBV6-2/TRBV6-3	TRBD1	TRBJ1-2	-	CASSDRVEGYTF	TGTGCCAGCAGTGACAGGGTTGAAGGCTACACCTTC
TRBV20-1	-	TRBJ1-1	-	CSAEENTEAFF	TGCAGTGCCGAGGAAAACACTGAAGCTTTCTTT
TRBV29-1	TRBD1	TRBJ2-4	once	CSGGTGQNIQYF	TGCAGCGGTGGGACAGGCCAAAACATTCAGTACTTC
TRBV6-5	-	TRBJ1-2	-	CASKNVRATLLGYTF	TGTGCCAGCAAAAACGTGAGGGCCACCCTCCTCGGCTACACCTTC
TRBV6-5	-	TRBJ2-4	-	CASSTGGNIQYF	TGTGCCAGCAGTACCGGCGGGAACATTCAGTACTTC
TRBV5-1	TRBD1	TRBJ1-2	-	CASSATTGDKGYTF	TGCGCCAGCAGCGCAACGACAGGGGACAAAGGCTACACCTTC
TRBV5-6	-	TRBJ2-5	-	CASSLRSQRETQYF	TGTGCCAGCAGCTTACGGTCTCAACGAGAGACCCAGTACTTC
TRBV15	TRBD1	TRBJ2-7	-	CATSFTRGQGKEQYF	TGTGCCACCAGCTTTACCAGAGGACAGGGGAAGGAGCAGTACTTC
TRBV9	-	TRBJ2-3	-	CASSVDRVVDTQYF	TGTGCCAGCAGCGTAGACAGGGTGGTAGATACGCAGTATTTT
TRBV11-3	-	TRBJ1-2	few	CASSSPGRINYGYTF	TGTGCCAGCAGCTCTCCGGGACGGATTAACTATGGCTACACCTTC
TRBV9	TRBD1	TRBJ2-2	-	CASSFHGTGGTGELFF	TGTGCCAGCAGCTTCCATGGGACAGGGGGCACCGGGGAGCTGTTTTTT
TRBV2	TRBD1	TRBJ1-4	-	CASMGGQTNEKLFF	TGTGCCAGCATGGGGGGACAGACTAATGAAAAACTGTTTTTT
TRBV7-6	TRBD1	TRBJ1-6	-	CASSSGQGHSPLHF	TGTGCCAGCAGTTCGGGACAGGGTCACTCACCCCTCCACTTT
TRBV7-2	-	TRBJ1-4	-	CASSLVVGILEKLFF	TGTGCCAGCAGCTTAGTGGTAGGGATTCTGGAAAAACTGTTTTTT
TRBV5-5	TRBD2	TRBJ2-5	-	CASTHPSGGAETQYF	TGTGCCAGCACCCACCCCTCCGGGGGGGCCGAGACCCAGTACTTC
TRBV30	-	TRBJ1-4	few	CAWSFGSGKLFF	TGTGCCTGGAGTTTCGGGAGCGGAAAACTGTTTTTT
TRBV13	TRBD2	TRBJ2-1	-	CASSFGLANNEQFF	TGTGCCAGCAGCTTTGGACTAGCGAACAATGAGCAGTTCTTC
TRBV30	-	TRBJ1-5	-	CAYTQRGLYSNQPQHF	TGTGCCTACACCCAAAGGGGCCTATATAGCAATCAGCCCCAGCATTTT
TRBV24-1	-	TRBJ1-2	-	CATASDSPLGYGYTF	TGTGCCACCGCCTCGGACAGTCCCCTCGGCTATGGCTACACCTTC
TRBV7-9	-	TRBJ1-5	-	CASSLDSNQPQHF	TGTGCCAGCAGCTTAGACAGTAATCAGCCCCAGCATTTT
TRBV7-2	-	TRBJ1-1	few	CASSTSGQNTEAFF	TGTGCCAGCAGCACTTCGGGACAGAACACTGAAGCTTTCTTT
TRBV7-2	-	TRBJ1-4	-	CASSLQGQINEKLFF	TGTGCCAGCAGCTTACAAGGACAGATTAATGAAAAACTGTTTTTT
TRBV28	-	TRBJ1-1	-	CASSQQTLNTEAFF	TGTGCCAGCAGTCAACAGACCCTGAACACTGAAGCTTTCTTT
TRBV2	-	TRBJ1-3	-	CAIGVSGNTIYF	TGTGCCATTGGGGTCTCTGGAAACACCATATATTTT
TRBV12-5	TRBD2	TRBJ2-7	-	CASGSGNLLEQYF	TGTGCTAGTGGTAGCGGGAACCTTCTCGAGCAGTACTTC